Sequencing of this TCR beta chain was carried out in a study of cytomegalovirus exposure and HLA in healthy donors (dated by TCRdb to 2016 to 2017). About the full investigation: An earlier analysis of 587 of the donors reported under 300 Gb of sequence data and 90 million to 120 million unique TCR beta sequences obtained from around 180 million T cells. Roughly 300 gigabases of sequencing data and tens of millions of unique TCR sequences were included in an early release covering roughly 600 HLA-typed donors. Of the 300 to 500 genotyped donors, 75% to 85% were placed in the genetic ancestry cluster associated with self-reported Caucasian donors. The study aimed to test whether signatures of past pathogen exposure could be identified by cataloging public T cell receptors. The study used immunosequencing to profile the T cell repertoires of several hundred subjects and linked those repertoires to cytomegalovirus serostatus. In addition to the first cohort of approximately 650 subjects, a separate validation cohort of under 150 different subjects was used. The study combined high-throughput TCR immunosequencing, statistical association of individual TCRs with disease status, and machine learning to predict cytomegalovirus infection status. A later analysis re-examined previously published TCR beta repertoires from roughly 720 donors and added high-resolution HLA genotyping to investigate patterns of TCR occurrence. Rather than using new phenotypic data, the later analysis identified candidate immune exposures from TCR beta sequences and from how often those sequences occurred across donors. In an earlier analysis of 550 to 700 of the donors, high-throughput TCR beta sequencing was used to judge whether each TCR beta V gene segment behaved as functional or pseudogenic. Alongside the repertoire data, information on donor age, sex, ethnicity and CMV serostatus was compiled. In a later genetic analysis, genome-wide SNP genotypes for about 55% of the roughly 670 donors were used, and that subset was treated as a discovery cohort. All discovery cohort repertoires had been generated on a single sequencing platform. Class I and class II HLA loci were covered by the typing at four-digit resolution. The number of donors typed differed by locus, with roughly 620-640 for A, B, C, DRB1 and DQB1, 522 for DQA1, nearly 610 for DPA1, and roughly 450 for DPB1. Several DR-DQ haplotypes were treated as single units for association and clustering because of strong linkage in the cohort. On average, roughly 250,000 unique TCR beta nucleotide sequences were sequenced per donor among some 420 genotyped donors of the cohort, with roughly 18% of those sequences being non-productive.

This clone appeared once. The target of this receptor is not known. Base qualities are not at hand, and no much larger clone is one base apart. General study outcomes and caveats: Correlated functional status among segregating V segments might be attributable to linkage disequilibrium, but an unknown experimental factor could not be ruled out. Because counts were too low, approximately 18 rarely observed V segments, including chromosome 9 orphons, were excluded from the earlier analysis of 587 of the donors. The study listed 150 to 200 TCR beta chains as associated with cytomegalovirus. The only immune exposure information available for the cohort was CMV serostatus. Because HLA typing was missing for some donors at each locus, association tests included only the typed subset. Cytomegalovirus status was reported to be diagnosed by the classifier with high specificity and sensitivity in both the original and validation cohorts. Presence/absence analyses assumed roughly uniform sequencing depth across donors, an assumption that may not hold. A later genetic analysis associated a missense DCLRE1C variant with V-gene and J-gene trimming of TCR beta chains, and an independent cohort replicated the association. Specific HLA alleles were associated with 18,000 or so TCR beta sequences at a false discovery rate of 0.05 in a later analysis. In a later analysis, HLA-associated TCR beta chains showed more clonal expansion and lower generation probabilities than non-associated chains that were equally common. According to a later analysis, most CMV-associated TCR beta chains appeared to be HLA-restricted, and the HLA associations seemed to be driven largely by CMV exposure. The 87-base-pair reads could not distinguish some IMGT-functional V segments, including TRBV6-2 and TRBV6-3, so those segments were excluded. Across donors, most TCR sequences were observed very rarely, whereas some public TCRs were present in many individuals. A further reported finding was that TCR beta sequences accurately predicted the HLA-A and HLA-B alleles for most subjects in the first cohort. When HLA alleles, especially DR and DQ, strongly co-occurred, attributing TCR associations to individual alleles was difficult. According to a later analysis, TCR association rates differed among HLA loci, with DRB1 alleles showing the most associated TCRs and HLA-C alleles showing the fewest. A cluster of highly shared sequence variants was judged likely to be a technical artifact of the sequencing pipeline. A few of the identified cytomegalovirus-associated TCR beta chains were confirmed in vitro to be specific for cytomegalovirus antigens. In an earlier analysis of around 600 of the donors, most TCR beta V segments were observed in productive rearrangements about 87% or about 30% of the time, broadly matching IMGT annotations. Compared with the roughly 670-donor mean, donors in an Asian-associated ancestry cluster had fewer N-insertions in productive TCRs, according to a later genetic analysis. The authors suggested that the approach could potentially be extended to other disease states and immunological phenotypes. This cohort had only TCR beta chains sequenced, and the lack of alpha or paired-chain data limited which features could be detected. In a later analysis, several top co-occurrence clusters were reported to appear linked to parvovirus B19, influenza, CMV and Epstein-Barr virus.

In total, roughly 670 healthy bone marrow donors made up the cohort. Cohort members were all nominally healthy when sampled, although unrecorded immune exposures were likely present. The donor tested CMV seropositive, placing the donor among the roughly 270 seropositive members of the cohort. Every donor gave a peripheral blood sample, and the peripheral blood mononuclear cells from that sample were used for TCR beta sequencing. Genomic DNA was extracted from the blood cell samples with the Qiagen DNeasy Blood Extraction Kit. V is pruned by 5 bases and J by 5 bases, leaving 4 bases of the junction without a gene match. The CDR3, cysteine through phenylalanine, is 16 amino acids long. The retained sequence is limited to the CDR3, 48 bases, with the frame set at the first base. From a lookup of the germline V gene (reference sequence), CDR1 and CDR2 are MNHEY and SMNVEV. The library was produced with the immunoSEQ multiplex PCR assay. A mixture of 60 forward primers for TCR Vbeta segments and 13 reverse primers for TCR Jbeta segments was used in the multiplex PCR. Amplification of the CDR3 region of rearranged TCR beta genes was performed with a multiplex PCR assay on genomic DNA. The amplified TCR beta libraries were sequenced on the Illumina HiSeq System as 87-base-pair reads. From the authors' description of their analysis: A later analysis counted about 76 million unique TCR beta chains across the 670 or so repertoires, and some 11 million of these chains were shared by at least two donors. Raw reads were error-corrected and collapsed into unique sequences with a nearest-neighbor algorithm that merged closely related sequences to remove PCR and sequencing errors. To assign V, D and J gene segments, CDR3 sequences were aligned to IMGT reference sequences. Each retained sequence needed at least a six-nucleotide match to both a V gene segment and a J gene segment. Rearrangements were classified as productive when the CDR3 lacked stop codons and remained in frame with V and J, and all other rearrangements were classified as non-productive. Following IMGT convention, CDR3 was defined as the stretch from the second conserved V-encoded cysteine up to the conserved J-encoded phenylalanine. Sequences without an unambiguous match to a single V gene segment were excluded from the earlier analysis of 500 to 700 of the donors. An earlier analysis of roughly 590 of the donors called V segments functional above 56.7% productive rearrangements and segregating when the between-donor standard deviation exceeded 5%. A statistical classification framework was built for diagnosing cytomegalovirus status from the catalog of TCR beta chain sequences. In a later analysis, V and J genes were assigned by comparing TCR nucleotide sequences against IMGT/GENE-DB human TR gene sequences. In a later analysis, CDR3 sequences and most-parsimonious VDJ recombination scenarios were assigned using the TCRdist pipeline. In a later analysis, each TCR beta chain was defined by its CDR3 amino acid sequence together with its V-gene family, and reads without a unique V-gene family were excluded. To address suspected cross-contamination and a sequencing artifact, a later analysis removed a few hundred highly shared, low-generation-probability nucleotide sequences. For each public chain, a later analysis derived a clonal expansion index from normalized ranks of inferred template counts within each repertoire. In a later analysis, generation probabilities were computed using a VDJ recombination model fitted to out-of-frame rearrangements, and the results were checked against IGoR. Hypergeometric tests were used in a later analysis to score TCR-TCR, TCR-HLA and TCR-CMV co-occurrence, with a repertoire-size bias correction applied to the TCR pairs. A later analysis estimated false discovery rates by permuting HLA or CMV assignments 20 times. In a later analysis, co-occurring TCRs were grouped using DBSCAN, and TCRdist sequence similarity was added for clustering within HLA-allele-positive subsets. Repertoires with fewer than 30,000 or more than 120,000 public chains were left out of co-occurrence clustering, as were roughly five repertoires with anomalous nucleotide sharing. As stored in TCRdb, this immuneACCESS dataset retains in-frame rearrangements with V and J assigned. A fraction of the clones does not appear; measured against another copy, unresolved V genes explain less than half of the discrepancy, and the remainder lacks a known reason. The DNA was the basis for D and trimming; V, J and clone size are from that table. In all, the sample holds approximately 140,000 clones, and 65% to 85% of those were seen once. In total, the top ten clones hold roughly 6.3% of the sample.

Material: PBMCs. The sequence joins TRBV27 to TRBJ2-3, and TRBD2 matches 16 of the central bases. The TCR originated in a woman aged 40 to 50 in good health and CMV-seropositive. CDR3 protein: CASSRGLAGGGDTQYF. The sequence in DNA is TGTGCCAGCAGTAGGGGACTAGCGGGGGGGGGAGATACGCAGTATTTT.